This T cell receptor (beta chain) was sequenced during a study of neurological immune-mediated disorders. As to time point: technical triplicate 2. Regarding the study as a whole: No sharing of CDR3 amino acid sequences was observed among expanded clones across subjects, suggesting private repertoires in all groups.

V was pared by 4 bases and J by 2 bases, with 31 bases between. Germline V gene lookup returns CDR1 SGHDT and CDR2 YYEEEE. CDR3 length equals 20 residues. In TCRdb, the 5' RACE reads were re-called with MiXCR into one record per CDR3 protein. This sample carries more than 50,000 distinct CDR3 sequences, approximately 25% of them seen once, and the ten largest clones take 4.6%. In the case of this clonotype: Its antigen is still unknown.

Sequences were obtained from PBMCs. V is TRBV5-6 and J is TRBJ2-7; tentatively, D is TRBD2 (6 bases). The receptor's source is a man aged 55-75 years with HTLV-1-associated myelopathy (HAM/TSP). The CDR3 DNA reads as TGTGCCAGCAGCCTAAATTGGGCATGCGGGGAGTACGTTTGGGCCTACGAGCAGTACTTC. It translates to CASSLNWACGEYVWAYEQYF.